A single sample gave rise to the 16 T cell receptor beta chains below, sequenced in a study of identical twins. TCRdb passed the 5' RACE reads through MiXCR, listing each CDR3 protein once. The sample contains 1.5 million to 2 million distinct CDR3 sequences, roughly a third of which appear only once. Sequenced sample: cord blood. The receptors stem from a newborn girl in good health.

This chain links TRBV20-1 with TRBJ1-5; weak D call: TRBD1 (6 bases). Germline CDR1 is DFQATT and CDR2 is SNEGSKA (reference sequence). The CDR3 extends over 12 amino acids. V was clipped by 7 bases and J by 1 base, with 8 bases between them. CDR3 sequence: CSGRGSNQPQHF. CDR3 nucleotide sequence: TGCAGTGGGAGGGGGAGCAATCAGCCCCAGCATTTT.

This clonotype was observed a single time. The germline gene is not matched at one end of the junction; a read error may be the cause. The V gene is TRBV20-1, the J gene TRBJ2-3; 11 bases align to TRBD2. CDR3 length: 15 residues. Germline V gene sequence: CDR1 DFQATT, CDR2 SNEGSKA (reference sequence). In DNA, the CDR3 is TGCAGTGCCCCACTAGCGGGGGTTAGCACAGGTACGCAGTATTTT. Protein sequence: CSAPLAGVSTGTQYF.

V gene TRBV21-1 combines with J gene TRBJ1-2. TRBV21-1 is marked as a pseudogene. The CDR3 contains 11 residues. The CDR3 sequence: CASTGNYGHTF. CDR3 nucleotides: TGTGCCAGCACCGGAAACTATGGCCACACCTTC.

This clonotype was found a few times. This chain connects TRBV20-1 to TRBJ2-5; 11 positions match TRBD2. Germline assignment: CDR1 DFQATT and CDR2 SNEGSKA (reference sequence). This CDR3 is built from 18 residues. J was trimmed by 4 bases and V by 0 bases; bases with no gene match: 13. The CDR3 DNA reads TGCAGTGCTAGAGATCCCCTACTAGCGGGGGAAATCCCAGAGACCCAGTACTTC. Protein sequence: CSARDPLLAGEIPETQYF.

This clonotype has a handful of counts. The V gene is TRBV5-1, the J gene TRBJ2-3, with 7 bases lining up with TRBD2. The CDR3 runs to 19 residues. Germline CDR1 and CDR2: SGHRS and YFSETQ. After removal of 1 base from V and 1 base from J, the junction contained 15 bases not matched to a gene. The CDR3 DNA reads TGCGCCAGCAGCTTGTTTTGGAGCGGGGCACCGAGCGGCACAGATACGCAGTATTTT. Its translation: CASSLFWSGAPSGTDTQYF.

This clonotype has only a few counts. Written as DNA, the CDR3 is TGTGCCGCCCACTCGGAACAAACGAACACCGGGGAGCTGTTTTTT. This codes for CAAHSEQTNTGELFF. The J gene is TRBJ2-2, the V gene TRBV10-3; D gene uncertain. With 11 bases removed from V and 0 bases from J, the gap between germline ends came to 16 bases. The V gene's germline CDR1 is ENHRY and CDR2 SYGVKD. The CDR3 covers 15 residues.

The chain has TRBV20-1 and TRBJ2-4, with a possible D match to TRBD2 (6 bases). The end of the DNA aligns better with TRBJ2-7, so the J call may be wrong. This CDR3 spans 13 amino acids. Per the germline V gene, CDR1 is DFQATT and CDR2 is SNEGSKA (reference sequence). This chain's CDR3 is CSASRRGAYEQYF. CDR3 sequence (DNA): TGCAGTGCTAGCCGCCGCGGGGCTTACGAGCAGTACTTC.

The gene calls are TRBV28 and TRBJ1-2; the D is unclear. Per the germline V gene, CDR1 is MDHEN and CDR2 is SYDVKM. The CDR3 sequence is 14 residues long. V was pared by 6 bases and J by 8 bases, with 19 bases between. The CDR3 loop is CASRSGGRPGGYTF. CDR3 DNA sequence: TGTGCCAGCAGATCGGGCGGGCGCCCGGGGGGCTACACCTTC.

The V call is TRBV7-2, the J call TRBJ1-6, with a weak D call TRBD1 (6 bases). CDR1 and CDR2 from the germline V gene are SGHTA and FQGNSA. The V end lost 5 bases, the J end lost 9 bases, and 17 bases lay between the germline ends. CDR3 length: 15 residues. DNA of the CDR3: TGTGCCAGCAGCATTAGGACAGTGGGAATTTCACCCCTCCACTTT. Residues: CASSIRTVGISPLHF.

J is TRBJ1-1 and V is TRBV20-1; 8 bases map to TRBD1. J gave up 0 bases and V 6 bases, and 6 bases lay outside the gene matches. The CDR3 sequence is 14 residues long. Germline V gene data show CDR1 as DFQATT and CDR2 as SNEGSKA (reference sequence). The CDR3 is CSAPHRGMNTEAFF. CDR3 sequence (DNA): TGCAGTGCACCCCACAGGGGGATGAACACTGAAGCTTTCTTT.

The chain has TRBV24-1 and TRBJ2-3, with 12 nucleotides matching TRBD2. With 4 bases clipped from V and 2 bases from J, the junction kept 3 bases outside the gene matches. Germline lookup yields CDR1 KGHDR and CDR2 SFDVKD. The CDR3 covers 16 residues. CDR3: CATSDTSGRTTDTQYF. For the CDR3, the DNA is TGTGCCACCAGTGACACTAGCGGGAGGACCACAGATACGCAGTATTTT.

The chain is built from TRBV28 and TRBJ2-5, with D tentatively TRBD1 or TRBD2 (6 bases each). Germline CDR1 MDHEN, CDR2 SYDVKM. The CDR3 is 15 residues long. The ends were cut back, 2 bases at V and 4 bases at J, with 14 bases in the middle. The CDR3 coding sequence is TGTGCCAGCAGTTTAGTAGGGGGGAGGCCAGAGACCCAGTACTTC. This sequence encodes CASSLVGGRPETQYF. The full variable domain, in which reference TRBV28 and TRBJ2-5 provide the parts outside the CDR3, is DVKVTQSSRYLVKRTGEKVFLECVQDMDHENMFWYRQDPGLGLRLIYFSYDVKMKEKGDIPEGYSVSREKKERFSLILESASTNQTSMYLCASSLVGGRPETQYFGPGTRLLVL.

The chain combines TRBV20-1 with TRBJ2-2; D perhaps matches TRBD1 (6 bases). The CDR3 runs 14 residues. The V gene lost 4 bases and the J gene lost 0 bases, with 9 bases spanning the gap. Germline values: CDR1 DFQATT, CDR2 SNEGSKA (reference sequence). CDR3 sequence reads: CSATGVPNTGELFF. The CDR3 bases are TGCAGTGCTACAGGGGTACCGAACACCGGGGAGCTGTTTTTT.

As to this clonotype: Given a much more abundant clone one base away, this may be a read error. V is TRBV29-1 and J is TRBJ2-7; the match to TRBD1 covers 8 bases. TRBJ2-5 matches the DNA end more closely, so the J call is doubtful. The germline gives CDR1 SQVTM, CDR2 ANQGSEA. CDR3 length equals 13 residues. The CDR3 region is CSETGDRGETQYF. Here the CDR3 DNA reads TGCAGCGAGACAGGGGACAGAGGGGAGACCCAGTACTTC.

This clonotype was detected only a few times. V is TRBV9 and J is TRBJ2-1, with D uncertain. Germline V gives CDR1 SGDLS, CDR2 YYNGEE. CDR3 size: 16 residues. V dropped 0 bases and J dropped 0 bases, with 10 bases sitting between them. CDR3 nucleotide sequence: TGTGCCAGCAGCGTAGAGGCGGCCAGCTCCTACAATGAGCAGTTCTTC. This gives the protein CASSVEAASSYNEQFF.

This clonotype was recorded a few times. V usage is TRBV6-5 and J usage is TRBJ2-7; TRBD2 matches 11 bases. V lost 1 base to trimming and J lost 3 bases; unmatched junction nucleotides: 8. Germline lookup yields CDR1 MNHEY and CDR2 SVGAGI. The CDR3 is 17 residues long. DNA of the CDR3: TGTGCCAGCAGTTACTGGGGTAGCGGGAGGGGAATCTACGAGCAGTACTTC. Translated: CASSYWGSGRGIYEQYF.